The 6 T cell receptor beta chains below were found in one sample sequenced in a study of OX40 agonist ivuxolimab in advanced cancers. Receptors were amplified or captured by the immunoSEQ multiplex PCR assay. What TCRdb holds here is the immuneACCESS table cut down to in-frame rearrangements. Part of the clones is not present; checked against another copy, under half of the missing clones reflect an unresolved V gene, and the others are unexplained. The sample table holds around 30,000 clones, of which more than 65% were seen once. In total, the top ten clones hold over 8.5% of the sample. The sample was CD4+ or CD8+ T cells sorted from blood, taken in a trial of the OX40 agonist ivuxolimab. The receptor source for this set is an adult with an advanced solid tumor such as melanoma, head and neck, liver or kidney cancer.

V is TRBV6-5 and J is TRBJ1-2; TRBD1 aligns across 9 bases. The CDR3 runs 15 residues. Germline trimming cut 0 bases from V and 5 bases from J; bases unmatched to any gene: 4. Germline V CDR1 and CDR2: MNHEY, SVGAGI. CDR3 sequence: CASSYSGTGQYGYTF. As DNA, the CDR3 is TGTGCCAGCAGTTACTCCGGGACAGGGCAGTATGGCTACACCTTC.

The CDR3 reads CASSQTGGRTSTDTQYF. In DNA, the CDR3 is TGTGCCAGCAGCCAAACGGGGGGAAGAACTAGCACAGATACGCAGTATTTT. J is TRBJ2-3 and V is TRBV14; 7 nucleotides align to TRBD2. CDR3 length: 17 amino acids. Unmatched junction bases numbered 8, after V lost 2 bases and J lost 0 bases. Germline V lookup: CDR1 SGHDN, CDR2 FVKESK. Using reference TRBV14 and TRBJ2-3 for the parts outside the CDR3, the full variable domain is EAGVTQFPSHSVIEKGQTVTLRCDPISGHDNLYWYRRVMGKEIKFLLHFVKESKQDESGMPNNRFLAERTGGTYSTLKVQPAELEDSGVYFCASSQTGGRTSTDTQYFGPGTRLTVL.

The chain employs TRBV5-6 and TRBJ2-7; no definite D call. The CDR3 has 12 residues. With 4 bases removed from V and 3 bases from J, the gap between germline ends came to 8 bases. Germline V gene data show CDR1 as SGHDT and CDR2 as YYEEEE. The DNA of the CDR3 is TGTGCCAGCAGCCCTGACGGCTACGAGCAGTACTTC. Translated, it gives CASSPDGYEQYF.

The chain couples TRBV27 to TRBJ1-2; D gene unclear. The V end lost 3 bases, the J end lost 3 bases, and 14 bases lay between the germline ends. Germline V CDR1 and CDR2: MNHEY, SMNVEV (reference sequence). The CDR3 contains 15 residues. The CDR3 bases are TGTGCCAGCAGTTTTCGGACGGGGAGGGACTATGGCTACACCTTC. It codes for CASSFRTGRDYGYTF.

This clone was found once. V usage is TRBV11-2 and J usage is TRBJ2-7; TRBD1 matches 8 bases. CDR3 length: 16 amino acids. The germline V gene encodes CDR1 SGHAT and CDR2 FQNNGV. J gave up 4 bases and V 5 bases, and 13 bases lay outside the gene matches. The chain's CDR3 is CASSVGQGELGYEQYF. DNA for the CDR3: TGTGCCAGCAGCGTCGGACAGGGCGAGCTGGGATACGAGCAGTACTTC.

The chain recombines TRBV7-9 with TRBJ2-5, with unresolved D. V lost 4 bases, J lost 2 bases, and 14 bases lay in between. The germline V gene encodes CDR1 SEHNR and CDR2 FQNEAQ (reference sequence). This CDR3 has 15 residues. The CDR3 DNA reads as TGTGCCAGCAGCTCGTTTGCCAGCGCTCAAGAGACCCAGTACTTC. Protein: CASSSFASAQETQYF.